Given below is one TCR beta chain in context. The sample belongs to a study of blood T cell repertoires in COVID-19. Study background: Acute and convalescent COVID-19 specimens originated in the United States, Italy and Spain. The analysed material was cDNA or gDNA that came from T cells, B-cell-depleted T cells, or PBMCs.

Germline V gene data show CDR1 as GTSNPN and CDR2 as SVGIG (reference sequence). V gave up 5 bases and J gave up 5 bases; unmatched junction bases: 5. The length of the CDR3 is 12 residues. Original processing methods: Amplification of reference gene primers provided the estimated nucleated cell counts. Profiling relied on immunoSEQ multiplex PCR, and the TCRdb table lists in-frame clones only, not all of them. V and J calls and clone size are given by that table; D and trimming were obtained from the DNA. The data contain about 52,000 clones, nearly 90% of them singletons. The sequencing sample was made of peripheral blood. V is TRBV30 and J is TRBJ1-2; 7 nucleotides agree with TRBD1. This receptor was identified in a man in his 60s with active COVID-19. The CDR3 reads CAWDRVLYGYTF. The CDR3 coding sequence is TGTGCCTGGGACAGGGTCCTGTATGGCTACACCTTC. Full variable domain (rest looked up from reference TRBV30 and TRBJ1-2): SQTIHQWPATLVQPVGSPLSLECTVEGTSNPNLYWYRQAAGRGLQLLFYSVGIGQISSEVPQNLSASRPQDRQFILSSKKLLLSDSGFYLCAWDRVLYGYTFGSGTRLTVV.